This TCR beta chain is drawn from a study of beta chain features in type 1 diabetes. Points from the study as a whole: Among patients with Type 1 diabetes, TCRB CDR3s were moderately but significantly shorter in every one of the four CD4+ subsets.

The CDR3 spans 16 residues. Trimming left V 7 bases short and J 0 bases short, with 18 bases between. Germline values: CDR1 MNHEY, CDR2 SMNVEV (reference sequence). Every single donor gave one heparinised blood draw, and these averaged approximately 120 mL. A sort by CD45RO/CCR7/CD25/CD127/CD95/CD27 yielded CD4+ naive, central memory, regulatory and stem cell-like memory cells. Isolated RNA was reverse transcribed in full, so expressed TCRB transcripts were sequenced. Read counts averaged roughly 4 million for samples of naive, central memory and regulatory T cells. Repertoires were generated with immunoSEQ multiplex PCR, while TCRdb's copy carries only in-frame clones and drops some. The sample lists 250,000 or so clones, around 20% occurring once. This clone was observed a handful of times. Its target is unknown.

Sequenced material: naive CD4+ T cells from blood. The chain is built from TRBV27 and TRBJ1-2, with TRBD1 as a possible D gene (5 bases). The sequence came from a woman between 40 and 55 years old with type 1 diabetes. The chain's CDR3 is CASIYDGGGTNYGYTF. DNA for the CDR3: TGTGCCAGCATATACGACGGGGGAGGCACTAACTATGGCTACACCTTC.